A selection of T cell receptor beta chains follows, all from one sample in a study of blood T cell repertoires in COVID-19. Produced via immunoSEQ multiplex PCR; TCRdb's table is partial and in-frame only. This table has fewer than 450,000 clones, 88% appearing once. Sequencing used PBMCs or T cells enriched from blood (not recorded which). The receptors originated from a woman aged 40 to 55 with acute COVID-19. Each CDR3 is given with its conserved first and last residue. D genes are given only for firm matches. The size entry is marked missing in some rows and otherwise reads once, few, many or a size class.

V gene	D gene	clone size	J gene	CDR3 DNA	CDR3 protein
TRBV5-6	TRBD1	.	TRBJ1-2	TGTGCCAGCAGCTTGGCCCCGGACAGGGGGAACTATGGCTACACCTTC	CASSLAPDRGNYGYTF
TRBV11-2	TRBD1	.	TRBJ1-1	TGTGCCAGCAGCACACCGGGACAGGGTATTCTCAATGAGGCTGAAGCTTTCTTT	CASSTPGQGILNEAEAFF
TRBV6-1	.	.	TRBJ1-1	TGTGCCAGCAGTGAGAATAGTCGTGAAGCTTTCTTT	CASSENSREAFF
TRBV29-1	TRBD1	.	TRBJ1-5	TGCAGCGTTGGGTTTACAGGGGGCGCCTCTAATCAGCCCCAGCATTTT	CSVGFTGGASNQPQHF
TRBV19	TRBD2	once	TRBJ2-1	TGTGCCAGTAGTAGACTAGCGGGGGGGCCCAATGAGCAGTTCTTC	CASSRLAGGPNEQFF
TRBV7-2	.	.	TRBJ2-7	TGTGCCAGCAGCTTAAATATCGGGCCGGGGTACGAGCAGTACTTC	CASSLNIGPGYEQYF
TRBV6-5	.	many	TRBJ1-2	TGTGCCAGCATGGAGACTCACTATGGCTACACCTTC	CASMETHYGYTF
TRBV10-3	.	.	TRBJ1-3	TGTGCCATCAGGGATCAGGGTGACTCTGGAAACACCATATATTTT	CAIRDQGDSGNTIYF
TRBV11-2	.	.	TRBJ1-2	TGTGCCAGCAGCTTAACAGGTCAGGGTGGCTACACCTTC	CASSLTGQGGYTF
TRBV5-4	TRBD1	.	TRBJ1-2	TGTGCCAGCAGCCATGGACAGGGTGGGACCCATGGCTACACCTTC	CASSHGQGGTHGYTF
TRBV9	.	.	TRBJ2-7	TGTGCCAGCAGCCCCGGGTGGGGCCACTCCTACGAGCAGTACTTC	CASSPGWGHSYEQYF
TRBV19	TRBD1	.	TRBJ1-2	TGTGCCAGTAAGGGCGGGACAGGTCTTAACTATGGCTACACCTTC	CASKGGTGLNYGYTF
TRBV9	.	.	TRBJ2-2	TGTGCCAGCAGCAAAACTACCGGGGAGCTGTTTTTT	CASSKTTGELFF
TRBV12-5	.	.	TRBJ2-4	TGTGCTAGTGGTTTGGTAGGAGGGGGGGTAGAGAAAAACATTCAGTACTTC	CASGLVGGGVEKNIQYF
TRBV7-9	TRBD1	few	TRBJ1-4	TGTGCCAGCAGCTTTGACAGGGGCGAAAAACTGTTTTTT	CASSFDRGEKLFF
TRBV11-2	.	.	TRBJ2-7	TGTGCCAGCAGCTTACGGACTTCCCCCTACGAGCAGTACTTC	CASSLRTSPYEQYF
TRBV12-3/TRBV12-4	TRBD1	.	TRBJ1-4	TGTGCCAGCAGTTTGACAGGGGGCAAGGAACTGTTTTTT	CASSLTGGKELFF
TRBV4-1	.	.	TRBJ2-2	TGCGCCAGCAGCCAAATTAGCGGAGACACCGGGGAGCTGTTTTTT	CASSQISGDTGELFF
TRBV7-9	TRBD1	once	TRBJ1-1	TGTGCCAGCAGGGACGCGACAGGGGGAGGTACTGAAGCTTTCTTT	CASRDATGGGTEAFF
TRBV30	.	.	TRBJ2-6	TGTGCCTGGAGACAGGGTAAGCCCTCTGGGGCCAACGTCCTGACTTTC	CAWRQGKPSGANVLTF
TRBV20-1	.	once	TRBJ1-2	TGCAGTGCTAGTGATGACTCAAACTATGGCTACACCTTC	CSASDDSNYGYTF
TRBV7-9	.	.	TRBJ2-2	TGTGCCAGCAGCTTAACACAGGCCGGCGGGGAGCTGTTTTTT	CASSLTQAGGELFF
TRBV6-5	TRBD1	.	TRBJ1-3	TGTGCCAGCAGTTCTCGGGACAGGGTAGCCGGAAACACCATATATTTT	CASSSRDRVAGNTIYF
TRBV11-3	.	.	TRBJ1-3	TGTGCCAGCAGCTTAACAGGGAGTGGAAACACCATATATTTT	CASSLTGSGNTIYF
TRBV15	.	once	TRBJ1-1	TGTGCCACCAGCAGAGATCGACAGAACACTGAAGCTTTCTTT	CATSRDRQNTEAFF
TRBV29-1	.	.	TRBJ2-3	TGCAGCGTTGATGCCAGTATGGGCACAGATACGCAGTATTTT	CSVDASMGTDTQYF
TRBV15	.	.	TRBJ1-5	TGTGCCACCAGCAGAGATCGTGACTCCAGGGATCAGCCCCAGCATTTT	CATSRDRDSRDQPQHF
TRBV20-1	.	.	TRBJ1-1	TGCAGTGCTAGTCCGAGCACTGAAGCTTTCTTT	CSASPSTEAFF
TRBV30	TRBD1	.	TRBJ1-2	TGTGCCTGGACAGGGGGCTATTTCTATGGCTACACCTTC	CAWTGGYFYGYTF
TRBV4-1	.	.	TRBJ2-2	TGCGCCAGCAGCCAAGAGAGGAGGGGGCTCGGGGAGCTGTTTTTT	CASSQERRGLGELFF
TRBV18	TRBD2	once	TRBJ2-1	TGTGCCAGCTCACCCATCCGACTAGCGGGGGGAAACAATGAGCAGTTCTTC	CASSPIRLAGGNNEQFF
TRBV6-5	TRBD1	.	TRBJ2-1	TGTGCCAGCAGGCGAGGGACAGCTGGCCACAATGAGCAGTTCTTC	CASRRGTAGHNEQFF
TRBV7-9	TRBD1	.	TRBJ2-7	TGTGCCAGCAGCCCACGGACAGGGAGAGGGTACGAGCAGTACTTC	CASSPRTGRGYEQYF
TRBV10-3	TRBD1	.	TRBJ1-1	TGTGCCAACACTCTAGGGACAGGGGGCGTATCAAACACTGAAGCTTTCTTT	CANTLGTGGVSNTEAFF
TRBV10-1	TRBD2	.	TRBJ2-5	TGCGCCAGCAGACATAGCGGGAAAGAGACCCAGTACTTC	CASRHSGKETQYF
TRBV5-4	.	.	TRBJ2-3	TGTGCCAGCAGCTATATGGCTAGCACAGATACGCAGTATTTT	CASSYMASTDTQYF
TRBV30	TRBD1	.	TRBJ2-3	TGTGCCTGGCTTGATATTAGAGACAGGGGGACAGATACGCAGTATTTT	CAWLDIRDRGTDTQYF
TRBV5-1	TRBD1	.	TRBJ1-3	TGCGCCAGCAGCCAAGGGACAGGGGGCCCTTTAAACACCATATATTTT	CASSQGTGGPLNTIYF
TRBV5-1	TRBD1	.	TRBJ1-1	TGCGCCAGCAGTCCACAGGGGGCGATTGATACTGAAGCTTTCTTT	CASSPQGAIDTEAFF
TRBV27	.	.	TRBJ1-4	TGTGCCAGCAGGTCCGGGGGTTCCGGAAAACTGTTTTTT	CASRSGGSGKLFF
TRBV11-2	.	.	TRBJ2-7	TGTGCCAGCAGCTTAGTAGGGGGAGATTACTACGAGCAGTACTTC	CASSLVGGDYYEQYF
TRBV12-3/TRBV12-4	.	.	TRBJ1-5	TGTGCCAGCAGTTTTGAACACAGGGCCCAGCATTTT	CASSFEHRAQHF
TRBV5-1	TRBD1	.	TRBJ1-4	TGCGCCAGCAGCATTGATAGGACAGGGTCTGAAAAACTGTTTTTT	CASSIDRTGSEKLFF
TRBV30	.	.	TRBJ1-4	TGTGCCTGGAGGGGAGGAACTAATGAAAAACTGTTTTTT	CAWRGGTNEKLFF
TRBV11-2	.	once	TRBJ2-6	TGTGCCAGCAGCTCAAATCCTGGGGCCAACGTCCTGACTTTC	CASSSNPGANVLTF